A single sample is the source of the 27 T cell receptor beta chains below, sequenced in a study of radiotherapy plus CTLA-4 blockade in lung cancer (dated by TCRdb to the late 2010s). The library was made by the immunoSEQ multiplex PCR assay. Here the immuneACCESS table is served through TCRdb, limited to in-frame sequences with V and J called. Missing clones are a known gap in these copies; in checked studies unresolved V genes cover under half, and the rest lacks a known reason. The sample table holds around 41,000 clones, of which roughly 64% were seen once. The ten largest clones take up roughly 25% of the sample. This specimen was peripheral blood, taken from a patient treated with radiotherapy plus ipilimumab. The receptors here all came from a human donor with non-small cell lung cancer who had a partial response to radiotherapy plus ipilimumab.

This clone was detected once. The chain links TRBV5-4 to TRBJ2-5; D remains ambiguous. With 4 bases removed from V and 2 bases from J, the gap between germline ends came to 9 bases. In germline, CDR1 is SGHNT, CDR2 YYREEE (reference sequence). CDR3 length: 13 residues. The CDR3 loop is CASSPSPQETQYF. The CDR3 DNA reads TGTGCCAGCAGCCCATCCCCACAAGAGACCCAGTACTTC.

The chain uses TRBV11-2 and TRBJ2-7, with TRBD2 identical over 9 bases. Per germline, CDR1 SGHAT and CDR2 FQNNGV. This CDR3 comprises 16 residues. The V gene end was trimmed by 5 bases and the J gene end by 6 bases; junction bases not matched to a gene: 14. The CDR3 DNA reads TGTGCCAGCAGCCCCACCTGGGCTAGCGGGATTGGCGAGCAGTACTTC. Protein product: CASSPTWASGIGEQYF.

The CDR3: CARSLVMATVEPFEQFF. As DNA, the CDR3 is TGTGCCAGAAGCTTGGTAATGGCGACAGTTGAACCGTTTGAGCAGTTCTTC. The genes are TRBV5-3 and TRBJ2-1; tentative D call: TRBD1 (5 bases). TRBV5-3 qualifies as an ORF whose function is uncertain. This CDR3 has 17 amino acids. V shed 0 bases and J shed 9 bases, with 22 bases lying between them.

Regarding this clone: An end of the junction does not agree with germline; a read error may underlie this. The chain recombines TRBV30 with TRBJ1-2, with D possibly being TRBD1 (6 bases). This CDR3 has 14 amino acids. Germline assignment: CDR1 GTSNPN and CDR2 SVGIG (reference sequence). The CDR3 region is CAWSVFKGGQRLVF. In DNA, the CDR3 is TGTGCCTGGAGTGTGTTTAAAGGAGGACAGCGACTCGTCTTC.

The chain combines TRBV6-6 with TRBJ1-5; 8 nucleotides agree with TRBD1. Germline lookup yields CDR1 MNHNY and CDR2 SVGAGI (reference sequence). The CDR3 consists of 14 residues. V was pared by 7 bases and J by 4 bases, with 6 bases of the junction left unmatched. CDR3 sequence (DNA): TGTGCCAGCATCGGACAGGGCTTTAATCAGCCCCAGCATTTT. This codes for CASIGQGFNQPQHF.

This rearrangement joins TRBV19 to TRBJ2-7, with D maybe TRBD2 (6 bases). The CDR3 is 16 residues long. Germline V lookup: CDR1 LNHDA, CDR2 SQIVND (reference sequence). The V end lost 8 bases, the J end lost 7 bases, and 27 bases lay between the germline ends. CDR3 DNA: TGTGCCAGTCGGAAGGGCGGGGCCCATAGTCGCGGAGAGCAGTACTTC. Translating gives CASRKGGAHSRGEQYF.

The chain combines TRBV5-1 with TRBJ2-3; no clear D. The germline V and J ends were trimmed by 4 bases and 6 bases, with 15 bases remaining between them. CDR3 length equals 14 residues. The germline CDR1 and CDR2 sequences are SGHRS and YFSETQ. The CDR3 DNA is TGCGCCAGCAGCCCTCCAACAATTGCTGATACGCAGTATTTT. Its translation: CASSPPTIADTQYF.

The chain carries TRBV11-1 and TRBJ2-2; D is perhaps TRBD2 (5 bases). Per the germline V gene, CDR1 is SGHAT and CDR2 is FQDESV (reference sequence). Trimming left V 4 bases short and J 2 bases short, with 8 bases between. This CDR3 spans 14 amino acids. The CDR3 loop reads CASSSGVNTGELFF. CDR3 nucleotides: TGTGCCAGCAGCTCCGGGGTAAACACCGGGGAGCTGTTTTTT.

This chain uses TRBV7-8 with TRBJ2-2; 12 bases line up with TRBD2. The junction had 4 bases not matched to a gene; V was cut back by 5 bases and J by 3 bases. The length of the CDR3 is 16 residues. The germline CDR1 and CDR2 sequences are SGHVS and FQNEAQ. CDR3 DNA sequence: TGTGCCAGCAGCAACGGACTAGCGGGATACACCGGGGAGCTGTTTTTT. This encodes CASSNGLAGYTGELFF. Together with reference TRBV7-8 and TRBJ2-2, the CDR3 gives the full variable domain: GAGVSQSPRYKVAKRGQDVALRCDPISGHVSLFWYQQALGQGPEFLTYFQNEAQLDKSGLPSDRFFAERPEGSVSTLKIQRTQQEDSAVYLCASSNGLAGYTGELFFGEGSRLTVL.

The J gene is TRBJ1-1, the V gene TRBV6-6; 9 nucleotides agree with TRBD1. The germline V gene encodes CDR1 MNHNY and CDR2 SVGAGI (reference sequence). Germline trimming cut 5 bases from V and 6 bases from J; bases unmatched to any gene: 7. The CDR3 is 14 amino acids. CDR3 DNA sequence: TGTGCCAGCAGTACGTACAGGGGGCTGGCTGAAGCTTTCTTT. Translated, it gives CASSTYRGLAEAFF.

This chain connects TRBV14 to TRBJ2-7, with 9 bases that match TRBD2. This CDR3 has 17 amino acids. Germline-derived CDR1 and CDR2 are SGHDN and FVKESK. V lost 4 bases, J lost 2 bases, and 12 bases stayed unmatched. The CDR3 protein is CASSRNPGLAPAYEQYF. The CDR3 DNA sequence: TGTGCCAGCAGCCGGAACCCAGGACTAGCGCCAGCCTACGAGCAGTACTTC. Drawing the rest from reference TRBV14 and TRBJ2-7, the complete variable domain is EAGVTQFPSHSVIEKGQTVTLRCDPISGHDNLYWYRRVMGKEIKFLLHFVKESKQDESGMPNNRFLAERTGGTYSTLKVQPAELEDSGVYFCASSRNPGLAPAYEQYFGPGTRLTVT.

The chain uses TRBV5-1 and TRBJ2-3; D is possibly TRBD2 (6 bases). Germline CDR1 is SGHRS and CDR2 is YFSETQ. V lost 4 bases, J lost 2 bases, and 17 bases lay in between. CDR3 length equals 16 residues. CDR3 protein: CASSMLGGSFTDTQYF. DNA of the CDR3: TGCGCCAGCAGCATGTTGGGAGGCTCTTTCACAGATACGCAGTATTTT.

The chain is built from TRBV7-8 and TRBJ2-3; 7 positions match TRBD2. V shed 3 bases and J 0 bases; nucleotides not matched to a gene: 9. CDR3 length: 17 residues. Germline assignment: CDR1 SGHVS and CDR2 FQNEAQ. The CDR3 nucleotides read TGTGCCAGCAGCTTCCGGGGGGATATGACGAGCACAGATACGCAGTATTTT. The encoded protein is CASSFRGDMTSTDTQYF.

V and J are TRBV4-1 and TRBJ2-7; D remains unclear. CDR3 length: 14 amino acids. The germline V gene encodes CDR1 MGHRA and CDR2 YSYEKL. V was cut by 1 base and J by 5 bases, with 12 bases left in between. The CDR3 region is CASSQGMQEHEQYF. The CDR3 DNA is TGCGCCAGCAGCCAAGGAATGCAGGAACACGAGCAGTACTTC.

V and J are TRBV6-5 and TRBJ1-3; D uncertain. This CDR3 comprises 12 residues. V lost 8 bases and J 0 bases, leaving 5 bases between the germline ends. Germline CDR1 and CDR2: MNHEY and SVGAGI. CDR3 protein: CASQSSGNTIYF. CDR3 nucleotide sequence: TGTGCCAGCCAGTCCTCTGGAAACACCATATATTTT.

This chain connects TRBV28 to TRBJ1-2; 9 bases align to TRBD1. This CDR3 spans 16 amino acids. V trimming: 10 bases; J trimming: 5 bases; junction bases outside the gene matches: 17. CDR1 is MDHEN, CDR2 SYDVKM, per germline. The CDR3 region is CATTTGGEGRKYGYTF. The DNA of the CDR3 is TGTGCCACCACCACAGGGGGCGAGGGGCGGAAATATGGCTACACCTTC.

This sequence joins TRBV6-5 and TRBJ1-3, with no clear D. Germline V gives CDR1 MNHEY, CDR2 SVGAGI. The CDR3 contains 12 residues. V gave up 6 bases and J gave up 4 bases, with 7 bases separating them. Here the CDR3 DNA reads TGTGCCAGCAGGGTCGAGGGAAACACCATATATTTT. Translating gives CASRVEGNTIYF.

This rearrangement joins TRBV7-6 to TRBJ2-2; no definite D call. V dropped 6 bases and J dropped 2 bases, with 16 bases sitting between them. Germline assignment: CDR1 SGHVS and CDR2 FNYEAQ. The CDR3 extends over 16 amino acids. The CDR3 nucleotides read TGTGCCAGCAGGGCCTTGGGTGGGCTAAACACCGGGGAGCTGTTTTTT. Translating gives CASRALGGLNTGELFF.

The CDR3 reads CASSLEQGGTQYF. In DNA, the CDR3 is TGTGCCAGCAGCTTGGAGCAGGGGGGAACGCAGTACTTC. This sequence joins TRBV5-4 and TRBJ2-7; TRBD1 might be the D (7 bases). Trimming removed 0 bases from V and 9 bases from J, with 13 bases in between. Germline V gene data show CDR1 as SGHNT and CDR2 as YYREEE (reference sequence). CDR3 size: 13 residues.

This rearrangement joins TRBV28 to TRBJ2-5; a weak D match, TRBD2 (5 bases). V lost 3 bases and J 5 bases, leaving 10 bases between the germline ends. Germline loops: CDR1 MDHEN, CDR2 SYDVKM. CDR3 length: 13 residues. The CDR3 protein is CASSFTIAETQYF. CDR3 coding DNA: TGTGCCAGCAGTTTTACTATAGCGGAGACCCAGTACTTC.

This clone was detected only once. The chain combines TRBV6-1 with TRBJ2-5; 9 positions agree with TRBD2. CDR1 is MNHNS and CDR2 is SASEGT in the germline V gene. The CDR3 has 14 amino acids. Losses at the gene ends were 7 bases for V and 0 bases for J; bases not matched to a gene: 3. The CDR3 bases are TGTGCCAGCACCGTAGCGGGGGACCAAGAGACCCAGTACTTC. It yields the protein CASTVAGDQETQYF.

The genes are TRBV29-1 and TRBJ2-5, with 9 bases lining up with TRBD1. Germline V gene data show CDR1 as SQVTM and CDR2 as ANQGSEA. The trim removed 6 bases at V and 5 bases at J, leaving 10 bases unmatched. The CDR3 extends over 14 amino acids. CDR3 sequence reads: CSVRRDRESETQYF. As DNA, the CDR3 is TGCAGCGTCCGCCGGGACAGGGAGAGTGAGACCCAGTACTTC.

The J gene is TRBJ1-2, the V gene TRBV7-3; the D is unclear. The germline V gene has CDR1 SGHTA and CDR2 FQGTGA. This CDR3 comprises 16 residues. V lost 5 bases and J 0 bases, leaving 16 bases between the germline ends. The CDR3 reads CASSPGEGRANYGYTF. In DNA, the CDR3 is TGTGCCAGCAGCCCTGGAGAAGGGCGGGCTAACTATGGCTACACCTTC. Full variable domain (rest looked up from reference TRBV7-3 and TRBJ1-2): GAGVSQTPSNKVTEKGKYVELRCDPISGHTALYWYRQSLGQGPEFLIYFQGTGAADDSGLPNDRFFAVRPEGSVSTLKIQRTERGDSAVYLCASSPGEGRANYGYTFGSGTRLTVV.

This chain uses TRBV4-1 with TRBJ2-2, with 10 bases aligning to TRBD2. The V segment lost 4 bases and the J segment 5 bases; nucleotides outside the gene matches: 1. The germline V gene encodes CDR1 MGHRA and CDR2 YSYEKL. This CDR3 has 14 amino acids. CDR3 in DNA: TGCGCCAGCAGCCTAGCGGGGGGAACCGGGGAGCTGTTTTTT. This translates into CASSLAGGTGELFF.

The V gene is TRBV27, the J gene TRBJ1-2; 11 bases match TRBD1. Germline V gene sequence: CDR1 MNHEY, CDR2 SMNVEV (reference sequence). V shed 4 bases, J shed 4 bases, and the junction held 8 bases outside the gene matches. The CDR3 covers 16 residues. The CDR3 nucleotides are TGTGCCAGCAGTTATATTAGGACAGGGGGCAGCTATGGCTACACCTTC. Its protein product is CASSYIRTGGSYGYTF.

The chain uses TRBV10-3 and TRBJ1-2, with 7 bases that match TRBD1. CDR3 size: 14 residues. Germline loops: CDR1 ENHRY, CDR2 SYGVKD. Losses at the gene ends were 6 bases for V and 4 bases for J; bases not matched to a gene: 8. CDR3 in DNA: TGTGCCATCAGCCGGGACAGTGGGACCTATGGCTACACCTTC. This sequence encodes CAISRDSGTYGYTF.

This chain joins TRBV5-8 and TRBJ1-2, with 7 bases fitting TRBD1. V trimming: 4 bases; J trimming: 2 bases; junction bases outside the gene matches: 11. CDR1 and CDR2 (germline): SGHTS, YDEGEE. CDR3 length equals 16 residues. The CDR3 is CASSPKMTGRNYGYTF. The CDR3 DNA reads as TGTGCCAGCAGCCCGAAGATGACAGGGAGGAACTATGGCTACACCTTC.